Listed here is a single TCR beta chain. These data are taken from a study of T cells expressing NK-cell markers. TCRdb processed the 5' RACE reads again and assigns one entry to each CDR3 protein, with no DNA. The sample table includes about 550,000 distinct CDR3 sequences. The CDR3 spans 14 residues. The germline V gene has CDR1 SQVTM and CDR2 ANQGSEA. The J gene is TRBJ1-3, the V gene TRBV29-1; checking the TCRdb D call of TRBD1 is not possible without DNA. The TCR originated in a man younger than 35 in good health. Material: blood T cells: a sorted CD56 or NKG2C T cell subset, CD4+ or CD8+ T cells, or bulk PBMC T cells (not recorded which). The CDR3 sequence: CSANRVGVGNTIYF. The variable domain in full, with the rest retrieved from reference TRBV29-1 and TRBJ1-3, is SAVISQKPSRDICQRGTSLTIQCQVDSQVTMMFWYRQQPGQSLTLIATANQGSEATYESGFVIDKFPISRPNLTFSTLTVSNMSPEDSSIYLCSANRVGVGNTIYFGEGSWLTVV.